This T cell receptor beta chain was recovered during a study of blood T cell repertoires in COVID-19. Study as a whole: In each case, the material was cDNA or gDNA derived from T cells, B-cell-depleted T cells, or PBMCs.

As handled by the study authors: Nucleated cell counts were estimated from reference gene primer amplification. The data were produced by immunoSEQ multiplex PCR, yet TCRdb's version contains in-frame clones alone and is incomplete. The V and J calls and the clone size are those of that table, but D and trimming were determined from the DNA. The sample holds about 98,000 clones; approximately 72% are singletons and the top ten take roughly 24%. The CDR3 extends over 15 amino acids. V trimming: 5 bases; J trimming: 3 bases; junction bases outside the gene matches: 6. Germline V CDR1 and CDR2: SEHNR, FQNEAQ (reference sequence).

The rearrangement links TRBV7-9 to TRBJ2-5, with TRBD2 matching 10 bases. The material sequenced was peripheral blood. The sequence was collected from an older man with acute or convalescent COVID-19. The CDR3 DNA is TGTGCCAGCAGCAGATGGACTAGCGGTGAAGAGACCCAGTACTTC. This translates into CASSRWTSGEETQYF.